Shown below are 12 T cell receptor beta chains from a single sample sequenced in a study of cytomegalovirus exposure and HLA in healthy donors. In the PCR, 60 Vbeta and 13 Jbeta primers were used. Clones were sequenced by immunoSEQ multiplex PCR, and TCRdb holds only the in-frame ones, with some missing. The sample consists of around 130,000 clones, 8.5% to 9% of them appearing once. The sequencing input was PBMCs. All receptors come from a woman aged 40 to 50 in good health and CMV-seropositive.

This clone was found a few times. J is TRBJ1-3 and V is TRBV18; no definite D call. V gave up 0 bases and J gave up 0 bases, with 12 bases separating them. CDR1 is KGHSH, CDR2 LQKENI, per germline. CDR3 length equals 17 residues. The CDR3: CASSPPNLQLSGNTIYF. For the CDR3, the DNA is TGTGCCAGCTCACCACCGAATCTGCAACTCTCTGGAAACACCATATATTTT. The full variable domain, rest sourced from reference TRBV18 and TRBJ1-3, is NAGVMQNPRHLVRRRGQEARLRCSPMKGHSHVYWYRQLPEEGLKFMVYLQKENIIDESGMPKERFSAEFPKEGPSILRIQQVVRGDSAAYFCASSPPNLQLSGNTIYFGEGSWLTVV.

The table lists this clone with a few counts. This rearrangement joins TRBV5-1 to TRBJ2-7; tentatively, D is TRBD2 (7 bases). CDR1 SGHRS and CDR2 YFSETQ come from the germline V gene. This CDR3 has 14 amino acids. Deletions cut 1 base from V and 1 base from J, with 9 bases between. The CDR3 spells CASSLRGGSYEQYF. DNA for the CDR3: TGCGCCAGCAGCTTGAGGGGGGGATCCTACGAGCAGTACTTC.

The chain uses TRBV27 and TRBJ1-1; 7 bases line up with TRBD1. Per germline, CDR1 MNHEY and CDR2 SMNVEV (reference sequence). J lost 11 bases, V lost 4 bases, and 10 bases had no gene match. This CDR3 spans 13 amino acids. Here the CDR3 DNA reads TGTGCCAGCAGTTACCGGGACAGTAGGAGGGCTTTCTTT. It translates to CASSYRDSRRAFF.

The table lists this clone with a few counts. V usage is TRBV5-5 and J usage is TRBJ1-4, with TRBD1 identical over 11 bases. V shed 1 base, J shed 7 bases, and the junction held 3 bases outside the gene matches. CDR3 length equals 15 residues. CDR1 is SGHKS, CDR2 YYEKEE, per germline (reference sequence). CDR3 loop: CASSLQDRGPEKLFF. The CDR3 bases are TGTGCCAGCAGCTTGCAGGACAGGGGGCCTGAAAAACTGTTTTTT.

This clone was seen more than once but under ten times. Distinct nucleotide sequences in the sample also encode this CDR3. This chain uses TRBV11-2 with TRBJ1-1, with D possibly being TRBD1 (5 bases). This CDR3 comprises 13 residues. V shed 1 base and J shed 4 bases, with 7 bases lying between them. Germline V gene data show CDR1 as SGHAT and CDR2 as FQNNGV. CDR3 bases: TGTGCCAGCAGCTTAGGAAGGGGCACTGAAGCTTTCTTT. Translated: CASSLGRGTEAFF.

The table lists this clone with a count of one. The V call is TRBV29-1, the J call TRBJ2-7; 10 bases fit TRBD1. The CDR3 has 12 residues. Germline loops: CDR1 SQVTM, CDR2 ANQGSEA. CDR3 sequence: CSGGQGIYEQSV. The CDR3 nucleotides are TGCAGCGGGGGACAGGGGATCTACGAGCAGTCCGTC.

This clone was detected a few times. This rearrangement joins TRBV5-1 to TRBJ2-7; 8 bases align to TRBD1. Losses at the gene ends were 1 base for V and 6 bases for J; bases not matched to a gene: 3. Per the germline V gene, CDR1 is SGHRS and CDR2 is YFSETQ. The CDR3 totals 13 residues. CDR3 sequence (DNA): TGCGCCAGCAGCTTGTTACAGGGGGGCGAGCAGTACTTC. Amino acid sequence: CASSLLQGGEQYF.

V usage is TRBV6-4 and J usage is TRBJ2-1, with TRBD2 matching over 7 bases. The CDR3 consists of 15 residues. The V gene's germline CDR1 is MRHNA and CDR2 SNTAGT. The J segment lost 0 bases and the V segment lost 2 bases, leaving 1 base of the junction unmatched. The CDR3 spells CASSDGGGSYNEQFF. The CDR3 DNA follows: TGTGCCAGCAGTGACGGGGGGGGCTCCTACAATGAGCAGTTCTTC.

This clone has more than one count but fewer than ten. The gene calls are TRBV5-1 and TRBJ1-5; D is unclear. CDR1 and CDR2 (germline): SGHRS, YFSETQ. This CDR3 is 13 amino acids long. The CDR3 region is CPMGRISNQPQHF. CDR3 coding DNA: TGCCCCATGGGCAGAATCAGCAATCAGCCCCAGCATTTT.

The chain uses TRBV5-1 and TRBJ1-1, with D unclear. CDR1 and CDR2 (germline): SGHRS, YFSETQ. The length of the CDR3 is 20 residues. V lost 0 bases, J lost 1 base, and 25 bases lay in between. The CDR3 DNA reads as TGCGCCAGCAGCTTGGGGGAGCGGCCGCTGTCCAGAGGTTCGAACACTGAAGCTTTCTTT. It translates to CASSLGERPLSRGSNTEAFF.

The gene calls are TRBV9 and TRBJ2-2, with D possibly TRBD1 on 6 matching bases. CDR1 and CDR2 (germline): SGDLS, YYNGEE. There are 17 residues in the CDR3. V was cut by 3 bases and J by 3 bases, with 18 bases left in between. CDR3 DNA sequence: TGTGCCAGCAGCGAGGGGGATAGGGGGAGATACACCGGGGAGCTGTTTTTT. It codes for CASSEGDRGRYTGELFF.

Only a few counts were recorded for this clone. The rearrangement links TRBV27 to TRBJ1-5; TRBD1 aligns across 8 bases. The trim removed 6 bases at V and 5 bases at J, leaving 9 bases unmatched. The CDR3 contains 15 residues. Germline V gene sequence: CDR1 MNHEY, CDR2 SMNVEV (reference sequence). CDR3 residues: CASRGQGKIDQPQHF. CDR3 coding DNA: TGTGCCAGCAGAGGACAGGGTAAAATAGATCAGCCCCAGCATTTT.